This T cell receptor (beta chain) was retrieved from a study of T cell changes during pregnancy in multiple sclerosis (dated by TCRdb to between 2019 and 2020). General notes on the study: The study looked at changes in the T cell repertoire across pregnancy in women with multiple sclerosis.

Details on this clone: Its antigen is currently not known. It has no much larger one-base neighbor in the sample; base qualities were not kept.

A distance of 12 bases separates the germline ends of V and J, which lose 0 bases and 8 bases respectively. For CDR1 and CDR2, the germline V gene lists SGDLS and YYNGEE. The CDR3 sequence holds 14 residues, the cysteine and phenylalanine included. Only the CDR3 region is kept as DNA, spanning 42 bases read in frame from base 1. Receptors were amplified or captured by the immunoSEQ multiplex PCR assay. In its TCRdb copy, this immuneACCESS table keeps in-frame sequences only and misses some clones. Where compared with another copy, unresolved V genes explain less than half of these, and the others have no known cause. Within this sample are about 51,000 clones, with 93% of them counted one time only. The ten largest clonotypes hold around 1.9% of the sample.

This sequence was found in a female donor with multiple sclerosis, enrolled in a pregnancy study. Sequenced here: peripheral blood, sampled in the second trimester of pregnancy. The sequence links TRBV9 to TRBJ2-1; a weak D assignment points to TRBD2 (6 bases agree). The sequence in DNA is TGTGCCAGCAGCGTAGCTGGGGGGATCGATGAGCAGTTCTTC. The resulting protein is CASSVAGGIDEQFF.